This T cell receptor (beta chain) came from a study of shared clonotypes between healthy human individuals (dated by TCRdb to about 2020). Regarding the research as a whole: Three men and a couple of women, aged 18 to 49 years, made up the cohort. To estimate repertoire size and how much clonotype sharing occurs between individuals, the study deeply sequenced the blood TCR repertoires of about five healthy adults. For each donor, CD4 naive and CD4 memory were each run on three plates, CD8 naive on two plates, and CD8 memory on one plate. Each donor's leukapheresis produced roughly between roughly 0.85 and 10 billion PBMCs. To increase sequencing depth and limit assay-specific biases, TCR repertoire library preparation and sequencing were carried out by different laboratories using diverse techniques.

CD8 naive samples were CD45RO-negative cells positively selected for CCR7, giving a CD45RA+CCR7+ population that excluded TemRA cells. The donors were healthy, HIV-negative adults with no recently reported acute infections or vaccinations. Only Caucasian adults living in Nashville, Tennessee, USA were represented among the donors. Blood was obtained by leukapheresis, after which PBMCs were separated by Ficoll-Histopaque density gradient centrifugation and cryopreserved in liquid nitrogen vapor phase. Analytical flow cytometry was used to check the purity and quantity of each magnetically sorted T cell population. Genomic DNA was isolated from each sorted fraction and quantified by UV absorbance on a Nanodrop 2000c. The paper's findings and limits, for the study overall: Sampling was restricted to blood, and TCR repertoires in tissue are likely to differ from TCR repertoires in blood. Pairwise subsampling indicated that sequencing depth was expected to affect the degree of clonotype sharing among donors. Larger estimated clonotype richness was generally found for naive subsets than for memory subsets. Even with the large sequencing depth, rarefaction of the sorted-subset datasets indicated that sequencing was incomplete. Sharing across a few donors was observed for around 4.8% of naive CD4, 3% to 3.5% of naive CD8, roughly 2.4% of memory CD4, and around 0.44% of memory CD8 clonotypes. Because the study included only a small number of donors, the genetic and exposure-history diversity represented was limited. Clonotypes shared by all four sorted-subset donors showed higher generation probabilities than non-shared clonotypes.

Using the deep immunoSEQ assay, multiplex PCR amplified TCR CDR3 regions from genomic DNA. Extracted genomic DNA from each cell subset was spread evenly across all wells of several immunoSEQ 96-well plates, with each plate serving as a replicate. For sorted subsets, about 200 ng genomic DNA, equal to tens of thousands of T cell genomes, was loaded into each replicate PCR. Purified libraries were measured with a Qubit 3.0 fluorometer, size-checked on a Bioanalyzer 2100, and measured again with the KAPA Library Quantification kit. Every immunoSEQ 96-well plate was sequenced on a separate single-read 150-cycle Illumina NextSeq 550 flow cell. In the paper's pipeline: The immunoSEQ output contained only junctional sequences without quality scores, so filtering could not match that applied to full-length reads. To assign V/J genes and CDR3, sequences were annotated against IMGT germline references using PyIR, a Python wrapper for IgBLAST v1.9. Reads were removed for weak V/J assignments (E-value above 1e-6), missing CDR3, stop codons, out-of-frame junctions, or ambiguous translated residues. V3J clonotypes were defined as sequences sharing the same inferred V gene, J gene, and CDR3 amino acid sequence. To compute the percentage overlap between repertoires, the number of shared unique clonotypes was divided by the size of the smaller repertoire. RTK rarefaction, the Chao1 estimator, and Recon v2.1 estimates of unobserved clonotypes were used to assess repertoire richness. Generation probabilities for all TCRbeta clonotypes obtained by the gDNA method from a handful of donors were computed using OLGA. Not all clones reach the TCRdb copy of this immuneACCESS table, which keeps in-frame sequences only. Checked studies attribute under half of the gap to unresolved V genes and leave the rest unexplained. The V and J calls and the clone size are those of that table, but D and trimming were determined from the DNA. The sample contains more than 2 million clones, about 95% of them found a single time. Roughly 1.1% of the sample lies in the top ten.

This clone was seen a few times. The antigen it binds to is not known. There are no base qualities to consult, and no much larger clone falls within one base. There are 14 amino acids in the CDR3, from cysteine to phenylalanine inclusive. Only CDR3 DNA is held: 42 bases, read in frame from base 1. CDR1 and CDR2, per the germline V gene, are LGHNA and YSLEER. Trimming costs V 0 bases and J 13 bases, and their ends lie 13 bases apart. The source is a man aged 18 to 35 in good health. Sequenced input: naive CD8+ T cells sorted from blood. The intended sense of this specimen's cell subset or site label: CD45RA+CCR7+. The chain is made from TRBV4-3 and TRBJ1-6; the D segment cannot be called with confidence. The nucleotide sequence is TGCGCCAGCAGCCAAGATTCCGCCGTGGGTCCCCTCCACTTT. Translated, it gives CASSQDSAVGPLHF.